This T cell receptor (beta chain) was observed in a study of blood T cell repertoires in COVID-19. The table came from immunoSEQ multiplex PCR; TCRdb's copy has only in-frame clones and leaves some out. The profile shows some 350,000 clones, approximately 89% of them singletons. The TCR comes from a woman aged 25-40 years who had recovered from COVID-19. The sequencing sample was made of PBMCs or T cells enriched from blood (not recorded which).

CDR3: CASSFPGRTGELFF. Written as DNA, the CDR3 is TGCGCCAGCAGCTTCCCCGGGAGGACCGGGGAGCTGTTTTTT. The chain recombines TRBV5-1 with TRBJ2-2, with 7 nucleotides matching TRBD2. The CDR3 spans 14 residues. Germline assignment: CDR1 SGHRS and CDR2 YFSETQ. The V gene end was trimmed by 2 bases and the J gene end by 5 bases; junction bases not matched to a gene: 3.